This TCR beta chain originates from a study of CD8 T cells in Susac syndrome. Notes on the study in general: By the study's own acknowledgment, its TCR sequencing and HLA analysis included relatively few individuals.

Each multiple sclerosis control was a treatment-naive patient with relapsing-remitting disease that was either stable or active. TEMRA cells were FACS-enriched, with CD8+ and CD4+ T cells isolated negatively. Between the trimmed V and J ends, which lost 0 bases and 5 bases, there was a span of 13 bases. The CDR3 loop spans 14 amino acids. Germline CDR1 is GTSNPN and CDR2 is SVGIG (reference sequence). Random hexamers were used to reverse transcribe the RNA input (about 0.45 to 1 ug). TCRdb re-called the immunoSEQ multiplex PCR reads through MiXCR, storing one row per CDR3 protein. Counted here are roughly 150,000 distinct CDR3 sequences, roughly 95% occurring once; the ten biggest clones make up over 0.09%. Turning to this clonotype: Its antigen remains unidentified.

Sample: CD4+ T cells from PBMCs. The receptor comes from a human donor with multiple sclerosis. This chain joins TRBV30 and TRBJ1-1; D unresolved. CDR3 region: CAWSVRGVGTEAFF. The DNA for the CDR3 is TGTGCCTGGAGTGTACGGGGTGTGGGGACTGAAGCTTTCTTT.